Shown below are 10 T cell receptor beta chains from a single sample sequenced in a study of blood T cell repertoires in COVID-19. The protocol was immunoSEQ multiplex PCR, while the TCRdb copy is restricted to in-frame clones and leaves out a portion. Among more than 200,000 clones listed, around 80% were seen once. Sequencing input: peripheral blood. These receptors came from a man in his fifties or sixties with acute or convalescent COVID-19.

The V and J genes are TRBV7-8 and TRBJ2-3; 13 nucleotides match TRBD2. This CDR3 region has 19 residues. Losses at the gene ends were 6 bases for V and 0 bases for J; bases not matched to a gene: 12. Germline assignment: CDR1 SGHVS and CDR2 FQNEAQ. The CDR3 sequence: CASSWQPGLAGLSTDTQYF. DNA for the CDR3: TGTGCCAGCAGTTGGCAACCGGGACTAGCGGGGCTCAGCACAGATACGCAGTATTTT. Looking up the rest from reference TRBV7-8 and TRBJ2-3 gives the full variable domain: GAGVSQSPRYKVAKRGQDVALRCDPISGHVSLFWYQQALGQGPEFLTYFQNEAQLDKSGLPSDRFFAERPEGSVSTLKIQRTQQEDSAVYLCASSWQPGLAGLSTDTQYFGPGTRLTVL.

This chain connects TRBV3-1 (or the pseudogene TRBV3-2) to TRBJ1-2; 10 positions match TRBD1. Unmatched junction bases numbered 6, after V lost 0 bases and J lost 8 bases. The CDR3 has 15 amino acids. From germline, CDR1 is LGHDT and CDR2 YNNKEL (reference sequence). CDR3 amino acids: CASSQERDRGLGYTF. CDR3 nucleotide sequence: TGTGCCAGCAGCCAAGAAAGAGACAGGGGGCTCGGCTACACCTTC.

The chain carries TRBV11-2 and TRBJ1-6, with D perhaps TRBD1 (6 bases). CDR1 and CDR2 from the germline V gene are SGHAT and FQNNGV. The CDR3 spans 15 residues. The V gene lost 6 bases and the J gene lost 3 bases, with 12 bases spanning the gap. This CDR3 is CASSSDRDYNSPLHF. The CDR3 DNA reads TGTGCCAGCAGTTCGGACAGAGACTATAATTCACCCCTCCACTTT.

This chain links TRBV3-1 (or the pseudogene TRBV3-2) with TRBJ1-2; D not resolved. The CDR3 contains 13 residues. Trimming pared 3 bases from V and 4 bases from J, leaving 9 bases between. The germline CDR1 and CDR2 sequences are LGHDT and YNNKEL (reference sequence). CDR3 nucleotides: TGTGCCAGCAGCCAGAGAGCCGGCTATGGCTACACCTTC. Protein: CASSQRAGYGYTF.

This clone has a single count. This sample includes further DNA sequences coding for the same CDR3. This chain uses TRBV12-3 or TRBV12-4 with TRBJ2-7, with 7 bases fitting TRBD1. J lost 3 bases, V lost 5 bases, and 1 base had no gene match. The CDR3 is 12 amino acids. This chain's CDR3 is CASSRQGYEQYF. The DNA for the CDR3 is TGTGCCAGCAGTCGACAGGGCTACGAGCAGTACTTC.

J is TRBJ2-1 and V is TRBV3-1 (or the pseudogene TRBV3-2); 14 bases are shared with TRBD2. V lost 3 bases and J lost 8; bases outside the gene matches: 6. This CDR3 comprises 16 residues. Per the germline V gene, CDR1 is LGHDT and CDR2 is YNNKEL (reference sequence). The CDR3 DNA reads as TGTGCCAGCAGCCAGAAGGGGACTAGCGGGAGCTATGAGCAGTTCTTC. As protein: CASSQKGTSGSYEQFF.

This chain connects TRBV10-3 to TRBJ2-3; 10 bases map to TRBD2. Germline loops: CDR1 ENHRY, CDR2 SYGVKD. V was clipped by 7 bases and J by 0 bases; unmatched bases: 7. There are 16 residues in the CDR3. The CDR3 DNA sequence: TGTGCCATCAAAAAGACTAGCGGGCTAAGCACAGATACGCAGTATTTT. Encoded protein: CAIKKTSGLSTDTQYF.

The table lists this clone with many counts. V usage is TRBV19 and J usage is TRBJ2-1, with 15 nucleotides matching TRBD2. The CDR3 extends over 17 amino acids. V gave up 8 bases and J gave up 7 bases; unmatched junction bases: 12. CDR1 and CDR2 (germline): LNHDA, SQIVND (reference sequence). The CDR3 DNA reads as TGTGCCAGTTGGGGGACTAGCGGGAGGATGGGTTCTAATGAGCAGTTCTTC. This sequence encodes CASWGTSGRMGSNEQFF.

The CDR3 sequence is CASRPEVGGDYGYTF. In DNA form, the CDR3 reads TGTGCCAGCAGGCCAGAGGTCGGGGGAGACTATGGCTACACCTTC. The chain carries TRBV21-1 and TRBJ1-2. TRBV21-1 represents a pseudogene. CDR3 length: 15 amino acids.

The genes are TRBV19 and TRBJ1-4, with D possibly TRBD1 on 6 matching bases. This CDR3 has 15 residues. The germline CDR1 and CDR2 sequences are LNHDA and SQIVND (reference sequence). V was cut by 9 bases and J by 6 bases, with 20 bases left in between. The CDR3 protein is CASRSHLDSYEKLFF. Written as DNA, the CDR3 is TGTGCCAGCCGCTCCCACTTGGACAGTTATGAAAAACTGTTTTTT.